These T cell receptor beta chains were read from a single sample in a study of T cells in Graves' hyperthyroidism and ophthalmopathy. MiXCR was run by TCRdb on the multiplex PCR reads, yielding one entry per CDR3 protein. The repertoire holds over 350,000 distinct CDR3 sequences, with around 15% as singletons. The source material was blood. The receptors here all came from a man aged 50-59 years with Graves' ophthalmopathy. Both conserved end residues are part of each CDR3. D genes are given only for firm matches. Clone size is not always given. Where it is, it says once, few, many or a class for expanded clones.

DNA: TGTGCCAGCAGCTTTTCGACAAGGGGCAGACTAGCCAAAAACATTCAGTACTTC
CDR3: CASSFSTRGRLAKNIQYF
size: many
D: .
V: TRBV7-9
J: TRBJ2-4

DNA: TGTGCCAGCAGTGAATTCTCTCGGACTGGAAAAAATGAGCAGTTCTTC
CDR3: CASSEFSRTGKNEQFF
size: .
D: .
V: TRBV6-1
J: TRBJ2-1

DNA: TGTGCCAGTCAGGGGCAGGGCACAGATACGCAGTATTTT
CDR3: CASQGQGTDTQYF
size: few
D: .
V: TRBV28
J: TRBJ2-3

DNA: TGTGCCAGCAGTTACTCCAGGACGGGGTTAGGCTATGGCTACACCTTC
CDR3: CASSYSRTGLGYGYTF
size: many
D: .
V: TRBV6-2/TRBV6-3
J: TRBJ1-2

DNA: TGTGCCAGCAGGCTACTAGCGGGAGGGCCCTCCTACAATGAGCAGTTCTTC
CDR3: CASRLLAGGPSYNEQFF
size: many
D: TRBD2
V: TRBV7-6
J: TRBJ2-1

DNA: TGTGCCAGCAGTCCCCGAGGGATTTCCGAGCAGTACTTC
CDR3: CASSPRGISEQYF
size: many
D: .
V: TRBV7-2
J: TRBJ2-7

DNA: TGTGCCAGCACTTCCAGGGGTTGGATCAATGAGCAGTTCTTC
CDR3: CASTSRGWINEQFF
size: many
D: .
V: TRBV28
J: TRBJ2-1

DNA: TGTGCCAGCAGCCAAGTTACGAACATTCAGTACTTC
CDR3: CASSQVTNIQYF
size: once
D: .
V: TRBV14
J: TRBJ2-4

DNA: TGTGCCAGCAGACAGGGCCACGAGCAGTACTTC
CDR3: CASRQGHEQYF
size: few
D: .
V: TRBV6-1
J: TRBJ2-7

DNA: TGCAGTGCTAGGGGGACTAGCGGGAGGGCCTTAAATGAGCAGTTCTTC
CDR3: CSARGTSGRALNEQFF
size: many
D: TRBD2
V: TRBV20-1
J: TRBJ2-1

DNA: TGTGCCAGCAGTGAACGGGGACAGAACCAAGAGACCCAGTACTTC
CDR3: CASSERGQNQETQYF
size: many
D: TRBD1
V: TRBV2
J: TRBJ2-5

DNA: TGTGCCAGTAGTATAGGATTAGGTGGGGACGAGCAGTACTTC
CDR3: CASSIGLGGDEQYF
size: .
D: .
V: TRBV19
J: TRBJ2-7

DNA: TGCGCCAGCAGCTTGGCCTCGGGACTAGCGGGAGGGCCGACACACAATGAGCAGTTCTTC
CDR3: CASSLASGLAGGPTHNEQFF
size: many
D: TRBD2
V: TRBV5-1
J: TRBJ2-1

DNA: TGTGCCAGCAGCCCTCAGGCAGGGGCCAGCGACGAGCAGTACTTC
CDR3: CASSPQAGASDEQYF
size: .
D: .
V: TRBV5-5
J: TRBJ2-7

DNA: TGTGCCAGCAGCCTGCTAGCGGGAGTTGCAGATACGCAGTATTTT
CDR3: CASSLLAGVADTQYF
size: many
D: TRBD2
V: TRBV2
J: TRBJ2-3

DNA: TGTGCCAGCAGCGTAGTTTCTGGTCCCATGAACACTGAAGCTTTCTTT
CDR3: CASSVVSGPMNTEAFF
size: many
D: .
V: TRBV9
J: TRBJ1-1

DNA: TGTGCCAGCAGCCGGGACAGGAACGAGCAGTACTTC
CDR3: CASSRDRNEQYF
size: many
D: TRBD1
V: TRBV2
J: TRBJ2-7

DNA: TGTGCCAGCAGCCGACAGTCTAATGAAAAACTGTTTTTT
CDR3: CASSRQSNEKLFF
size: many
D: .
V: TRBV3-1
J: TRBJ1-4

DNA: TGTGCCAGCAGTTCACGGGGGGGCATAAGGGCCACTGAAGCTTTCTTT
CDR3: CASSSRGGIRATEAFF
size: many
D: .
V: TRBV6-1
J: TRBJ1-1

DNA: TGTGCGTCCAGCGGGGAAAACTACGAGCAGTACTTC
CDR3: CASSGENYEQYF
size: many
D: TRBD2
V: TRBV7-9
J: TRBJ2-7

DNA: TGTGCCAGCAGCCCCTATGGGAGGGCCAGGTACAATGAGCAGTTCTTC
CDR3: CASSPYGRARYNEQFF
size: many
D: TRBD2
V: TRBV7-3
J: TRBJ2-1

DNA: TGTGCCACCCACTTCCAAGCAGATACGCAGTATTTT
CDR3: CATHFQADTQYF
size: few
D: .
V: TRBV12-3/TRBV12-4
J: TRBJ2-3

DNA: TGTGCCACCAGTGAGGGGACTAGCTCAGATACGCAGTATTTT
CDR3: CATSEGTSSDTQYF
size: .
D: TRBD2
V: TRBV10-3
J: TRBJ2-3

DNA: TGTGCCAGCAGTTACGGAAGCGGGCTGAGACAAGAGACCCAGTACTTC
CDR3: CASSYGSGLRQETQYF
size: .
D: .
V: TRBV6-2/TRBV6-3
J: TRBJ2-5

DNA: TGTGCCAGCGGACTAGCGCTGGGCGCAAACAATGAGCAGTTCTTC
CDR3: CASGLALGANNEQFF
size: .
D: TRBD2
V: TRBV6-2/TRBV6-3
J: TRBJ2-1

DNA: TGTGCCACCAGCAGAGACGACACGAACACTGAAGCTTTCTTT
CDR3: CATSRDDTNTEAFF
size: many
D: .
V: TRBV15
J: TRBJ1-1

DNA: TGCAGTGCCAGTTCTCAGGAGAGGGACACCGGGGAGCTGTTTTTT
CDR3: CSASSQERDTGELFF
size: .
D: .
V: TRBV20-1
J: TRBJ2-2

DNA: TGTGCCAGCAGCGAAACTAGCGGGATGACAGATACGCAGTATTTT
CDR3: CASSETSGMTDTQYF
size: .
D: TRBD2
V: TRBV6-1
J: TRBJ2-3

DNA: TGTGCCAGCACCCTAGTAGGCTCCTACAATGAGCAGTTCTTC
CDR3: CASTLVGSYNEQFF
size: .
D: .
V: TRBV9
J: TRBJ2-1

DNA: TGCAGTGCTAGCGGGGTGGCCAACGTCCTGACTTTC
CDR3: CSASGVANVLTF
size: few
D: .
V: TRBV20-1
J: TRBJ2-6

DNA: TGTGCCAGCAGCCCTGATGGCGGGAGTGGAGACGAGCAGTACTTC
CDR3: CASSPDGGSGDEQYF
size: many
D: TRBD2
V: TRBV9
J: TRBJ2-7

DNA: TGTGCCACCAGCAGAGAAATGGTGGCAACTAATGAAAAACTGTTTTTT
CDR3: CATSREMVATNEKLFF
size: many
D: .
V: TRBV15
J: TRBJ1-4

DNA: TGTGCCAGCAGCCGAACTAGCGGGAGGGCCCGCACAGATACGCAGTATTTT
CDR3: CASSRTSGRARTDTQYF
size: .
D: TRBD2
V: TRBV14
J: TRBJ2-3

DNA: TGTGCCAGCAGCTTAGATGGGGATGAGCAGTTCTTC
CDR3: CASSLDGDEQFF
size: few
D: .
V: TRBV11-3
J: TRBJ2-1

DNA: TGCGCCAGCAGCTTTGGAGAGAACACCGGGGAGCTGTTTTTT
CDR3: CASSFGENTGELFF
size: many
D: .
V: TRBV5-1
J: TRBJ2-2

DNA: TGTGCCATCAGTGCCGCCTCTAGCACAGATACGCAGTATTTT
CDR3: CAISAASSTDTQYF
size: .
D: .
V: TRBV10-3
J: TRBJ2-3

DNA: TGTGCCACCAGCAGAGATCAGACAGAAGTCTACGAGCAGTACTTC
CDR3: CATSRDQTEVYEQYF
size: .
D: .
V: TRBV15
J: TRBJ2-7

DNA: TGTGCCAGCAGCCCAAGGGCCCGACAGGCGCGGTCGGGAGAGACCCAGTACTTC
CDR3: CASSPRARQARSGETQYF
size: .
D: .
V: TRBV6-7
J: TRBJ2-5

DNA: TGTGCCAGCAGCCCAGGACTAGAGGCCTACAATGAGCAGTTCTTC
CDR3: CASSPGLEAYNEQFF
size: few
D: TRBD2
V: TRBV5-4
J: TRBJ2-1

DNA: TGTGCCAGCAGTTCCTGGGGGTACAATCAGCCCCAGCATTTT
CDR3: CASSSWGYNQPQHF
size: many
D: .
V: TRBV12-3/TRBV12-4
J: TRBJ1-5

DNA: TGTGCCAGCTCACGACGTACCGGGGAGACTGAAGCTTTCTTT
CDR3: CASSRRTGETEAFF
size: .
D: .
V: TRBV18
J: TRBJ1-1

DNA: TGTGCCAGCAGTGAAGCTCGTTGGGAGCAGTACTTC
CDR3: CASSEARWEQYF
size: .
D: .
V: TRBV2
J: TRBJ2-7